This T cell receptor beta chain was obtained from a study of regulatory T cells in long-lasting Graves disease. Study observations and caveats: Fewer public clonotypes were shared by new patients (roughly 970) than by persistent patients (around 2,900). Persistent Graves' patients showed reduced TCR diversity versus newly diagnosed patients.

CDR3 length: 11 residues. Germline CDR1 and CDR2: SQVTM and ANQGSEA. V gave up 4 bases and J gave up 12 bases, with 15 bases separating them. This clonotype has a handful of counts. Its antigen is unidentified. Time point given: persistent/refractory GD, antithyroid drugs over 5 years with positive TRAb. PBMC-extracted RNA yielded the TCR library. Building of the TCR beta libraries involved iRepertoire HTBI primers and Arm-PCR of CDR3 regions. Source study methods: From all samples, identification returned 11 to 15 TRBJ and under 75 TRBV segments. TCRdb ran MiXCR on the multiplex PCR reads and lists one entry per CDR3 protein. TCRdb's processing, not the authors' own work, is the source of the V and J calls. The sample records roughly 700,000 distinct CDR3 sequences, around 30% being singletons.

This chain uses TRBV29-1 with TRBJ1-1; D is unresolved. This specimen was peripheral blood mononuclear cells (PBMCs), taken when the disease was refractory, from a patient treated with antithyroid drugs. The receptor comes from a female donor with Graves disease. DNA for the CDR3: TGCAGCGTTGTTGGTTCCGGGTTCCCTTTCTTT. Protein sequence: CSVVGSGFPFF.